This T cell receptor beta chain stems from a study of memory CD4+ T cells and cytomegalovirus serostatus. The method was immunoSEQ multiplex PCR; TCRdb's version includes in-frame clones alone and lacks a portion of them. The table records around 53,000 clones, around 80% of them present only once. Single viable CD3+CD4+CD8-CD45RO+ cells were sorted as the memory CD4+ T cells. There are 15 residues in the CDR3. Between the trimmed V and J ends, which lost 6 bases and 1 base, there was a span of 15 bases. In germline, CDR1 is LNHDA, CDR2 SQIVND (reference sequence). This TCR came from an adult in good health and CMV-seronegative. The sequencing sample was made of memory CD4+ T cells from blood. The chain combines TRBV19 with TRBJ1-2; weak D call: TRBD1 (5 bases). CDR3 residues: CASSLGRPLNYGYTF. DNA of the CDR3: TGTGCCAGTAGCCTGGGACGGCCTCTTAACTATGGCTACACCTTC.